Below, one TCR beta chain is given with its context. Profiling relied on immunoSEQ multiplex PCR, and the TCRdb table lists in-frame clones only, not all of them. Here the sample spans about 250,000 clones, approximately 85% being singletons. The data derive from a study of blood T cell repertoires in COVID-19. Study information: The origin of the acute and convalescent COVID-19 samples was the United States, Italy and Spain.

The sample comprised peripheral blood. The sequence was obtained from a human donor with COVID-19, enrolled during active disease. The donor label of this sample is uncertain.

The CDR3 bases are TGTGCCAGCCGGGACAGATACGAGCAGTACTTC. Residues: CASRDRYEQYF. The gene calls are TRBV27 and TRBJ2-7, with 7 positions matching TRBD1. Germline CDR1 reads MNHEY; CDR2 reads SMNVEV (reference sequence). The CDR3 consists of 11 residues. Trimming cost V 8 bases and J 4 bases; bases outside gene matches: 2.